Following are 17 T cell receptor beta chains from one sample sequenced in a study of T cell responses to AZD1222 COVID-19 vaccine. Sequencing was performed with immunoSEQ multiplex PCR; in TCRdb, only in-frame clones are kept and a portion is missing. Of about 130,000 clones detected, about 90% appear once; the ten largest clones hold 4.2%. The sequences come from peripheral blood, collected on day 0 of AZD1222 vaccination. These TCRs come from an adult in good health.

CDR3 sequence reads: CASSDRLAGSSYNEQFF. CDR3 DNA sequence: TGCGCCAGCAGTGATAGACTAGCGGGGAGCTCCTACAATGAGCAGTTCTTC. The gene calls are TRBV10-1 and TRBJ2-1; 11 positions match TRBD2. The CDR3 contains 17 residues. From germline, CDR1 is WNHNN and CDR2 SYGVQD (reference sequence). Trimming removed 3 bases from V and 0 bases from J; junction bases left unmatched: 4.

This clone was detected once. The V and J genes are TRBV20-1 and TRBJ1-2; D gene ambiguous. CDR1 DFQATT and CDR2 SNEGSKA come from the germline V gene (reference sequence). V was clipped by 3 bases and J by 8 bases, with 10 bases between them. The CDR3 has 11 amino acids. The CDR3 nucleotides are TGCAGTGCTAGTGCGGGTTCGGGCTACACCTTC. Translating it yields CSASAGSGYTF.

The CDR3 DNA follows: TGTGCCACCAGTGATCCAAAGAGCGGGCATCAGCCCCAGCATTTT. Protein: CATSDPKSGHQPQHF. The rearrangement joins TRBV24-1 to TRBJ1-5; no definite D call. This CDR3 region has 15 residues. The germline V gene encodes CDR1 KGHDR and CDR2 SFDVKD. Trimming stripped 3 bases from V and 5 bases from J, with 13 bases between.

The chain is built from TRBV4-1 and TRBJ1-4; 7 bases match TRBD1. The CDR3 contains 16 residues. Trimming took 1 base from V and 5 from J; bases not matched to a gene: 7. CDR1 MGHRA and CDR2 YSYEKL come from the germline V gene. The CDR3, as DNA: TGCGCCAGCAGCCAAGTAGGGGGCATGGGGAATGAAAAACTGTTTTTT. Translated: CASSQVGGMGNEKLFF.

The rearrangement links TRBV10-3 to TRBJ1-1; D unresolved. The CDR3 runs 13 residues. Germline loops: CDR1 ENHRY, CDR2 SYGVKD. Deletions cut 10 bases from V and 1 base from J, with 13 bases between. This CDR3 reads CANSGSPNTEAFF. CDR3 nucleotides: TGTGCCAATTCAGGCAGCCCGAACACTGAAGCTTTCTTT.

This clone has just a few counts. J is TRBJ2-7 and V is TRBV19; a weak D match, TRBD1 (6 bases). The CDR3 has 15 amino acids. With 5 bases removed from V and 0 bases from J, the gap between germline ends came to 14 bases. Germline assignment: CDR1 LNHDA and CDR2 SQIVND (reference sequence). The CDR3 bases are TGTGCCAGTAGTTCCCCGGCGGACAGCTCCTACGAGCAGTACTTC. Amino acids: CASSSPADSSYEQYF.

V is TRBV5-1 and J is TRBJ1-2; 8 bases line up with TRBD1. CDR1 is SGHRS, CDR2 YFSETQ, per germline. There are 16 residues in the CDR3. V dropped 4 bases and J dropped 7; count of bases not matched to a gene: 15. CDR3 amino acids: CASSPGRTGTGGGYTF. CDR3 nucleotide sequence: TGCGCCAGCAGCCCGGGCCGGACAGGGACAGGAGGTGGCTACACCTTC.

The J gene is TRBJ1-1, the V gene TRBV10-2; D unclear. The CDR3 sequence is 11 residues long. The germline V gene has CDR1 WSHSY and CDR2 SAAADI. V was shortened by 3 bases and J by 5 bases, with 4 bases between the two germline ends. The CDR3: CASSDSTEAFF. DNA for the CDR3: TGCGCCAGCAGTGATAGTACTGAAGCTTTCTTT.

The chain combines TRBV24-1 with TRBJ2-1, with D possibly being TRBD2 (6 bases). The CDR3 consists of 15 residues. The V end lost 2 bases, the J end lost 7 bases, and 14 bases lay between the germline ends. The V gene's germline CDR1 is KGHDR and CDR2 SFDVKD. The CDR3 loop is CATSDSTTGENEQFF. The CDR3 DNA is TGTGCCACCAGTGATTCAACCACGGGGGAAAATGAGCAGTTCTTC.

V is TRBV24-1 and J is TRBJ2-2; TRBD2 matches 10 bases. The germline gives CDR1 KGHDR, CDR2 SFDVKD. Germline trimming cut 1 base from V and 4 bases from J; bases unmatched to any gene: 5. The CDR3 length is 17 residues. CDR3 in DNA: TGTGCCACCAGTGATTTCAGCGGGGGGGTCGGCACCGGGGAGCTGTTTTTT. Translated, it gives CATSDFSGGVGTGELFF.

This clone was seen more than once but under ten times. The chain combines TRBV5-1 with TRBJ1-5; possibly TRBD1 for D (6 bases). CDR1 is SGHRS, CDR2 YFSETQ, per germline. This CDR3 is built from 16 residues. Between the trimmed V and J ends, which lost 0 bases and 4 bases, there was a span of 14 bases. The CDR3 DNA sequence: TGCGCCAGCAGCTTGGATGGCAGGGGTGGGAATCAGCCCCAGCATTTT. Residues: CASSLDGRGGNQPQHF.

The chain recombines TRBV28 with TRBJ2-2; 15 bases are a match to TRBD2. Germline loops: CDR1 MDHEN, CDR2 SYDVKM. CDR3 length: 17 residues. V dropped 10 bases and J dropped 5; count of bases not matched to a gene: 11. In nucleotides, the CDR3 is TGTGCCACCCGGCCGCCTGGGACTAGCGGGAGGACCGGGGAGCTGTTTTTT. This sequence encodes CATRPPGTSGRTGELFF.

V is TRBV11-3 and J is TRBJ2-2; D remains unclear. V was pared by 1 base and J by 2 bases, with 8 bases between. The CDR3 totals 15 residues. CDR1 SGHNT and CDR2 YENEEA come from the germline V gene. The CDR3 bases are TGTGCCAGCAGCTTAGGACGGCTTAACACCGGGGAGCTGTTTTTT. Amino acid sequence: CASSLGRLNTGELFF. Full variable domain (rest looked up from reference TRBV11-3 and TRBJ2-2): EAGVVQSPRYKIIEKKQPVAFWCNPISGHNTLYWYLQNLGQGPELLIRYENEEAVDDSQLPKDRFSAERLKGVDSTLKIQPAELGDSAVYLCASSLGRLNTGELFFGEGSRLTVL.

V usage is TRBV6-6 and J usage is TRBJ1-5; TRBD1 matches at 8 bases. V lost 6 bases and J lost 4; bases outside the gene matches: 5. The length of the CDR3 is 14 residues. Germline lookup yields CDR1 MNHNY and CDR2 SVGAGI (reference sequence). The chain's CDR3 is CASRDRARNQPQHF. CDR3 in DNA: TGTGCCAGCAGGGACAGGGCAAGGAATCAGCCCCAGCATTTT.

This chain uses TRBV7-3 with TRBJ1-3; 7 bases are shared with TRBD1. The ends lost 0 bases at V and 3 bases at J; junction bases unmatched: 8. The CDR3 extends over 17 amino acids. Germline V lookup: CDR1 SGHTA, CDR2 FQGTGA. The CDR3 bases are TGTGCCAGCAGCTTAACGGGGATAGGGGGCTGTGGAAACACCATATATTTT. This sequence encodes CASSLTGIGGCGNTIYF. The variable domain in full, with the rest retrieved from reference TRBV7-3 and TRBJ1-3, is GAGVSQTPSNKVTEKGKYVELRCDPISGHTALYWYRQSLGQGPEFLIYFQGTGAADDSGLPNDRFFAVRPEGSVSTLKIQRTERGDSAVYLCASSLTGIGGCGNTIYFGEGSWLTVV.

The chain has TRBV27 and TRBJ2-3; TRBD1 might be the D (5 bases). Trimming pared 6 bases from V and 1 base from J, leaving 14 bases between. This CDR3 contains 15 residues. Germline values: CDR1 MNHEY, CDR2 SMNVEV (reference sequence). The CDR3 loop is CASSLGAHGTDTQYF. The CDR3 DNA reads TGTGCCAGCAGCCTAGGGGCGCATGGCACAGATACGCAGTATTTT.

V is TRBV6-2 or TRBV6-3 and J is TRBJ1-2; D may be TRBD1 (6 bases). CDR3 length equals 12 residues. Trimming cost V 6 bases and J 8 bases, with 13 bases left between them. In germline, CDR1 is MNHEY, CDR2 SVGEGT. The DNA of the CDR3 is TGTGCCAGCAGCGAAAACAGGGAAGGCTACACCTTC. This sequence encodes CASSENREGYTF.